This T cell receptor (beta chain) was identified in a study of blood T cell repertoires in COVID-19. On the study more broadly: COVID-19 samples collected from the United States, Italy and Spain covered acute and convalescent phases. T cells, B-cell-depleted T cells, or PBMCs supplied cDNA or gDNA.

The length of the CDR3 is 15 residues. J was trimmed by 2 bases and V by 9 bases; bases with no gene match: 10. In germline, CDR1 is LNHDA, CDR2 SQIVND (reference sequence). Per the study methods: Estimates of nucleated cell counts were drawn from the amplification of reference gene primers. Method: immunoSEQ multiplex PCR; TCRdb's copy keeps in-frame clones and lacks some. That table furnishes V, J and clone size, whereas the DNA furnished D and trimming. The sample has 100,000 or so clones; 70% to 90% are singletons. Sample: peripheral blood. The receptor comes from a man aged 45-60 years with active COVID-19. The V call is TRBV19, the J call TRBJ1-5; TRBD1 aligns across 7 bases. The CDR3 here is CASYRTGSGNQPQHF. CDR3 in DNA: TGTGCCAGCTACCGGACAGGATCTGGCAATCAGCCCCAGCATTTT.